Below are 17 T cell receptor beta chains sequenced from a single sample in a study of OX40 agonist ivuxolimab in advanced cancers. Sequencing used immunoSEQ multiplex PCR; TCRdb keeps in-frame clones, though not all of them. This table holds 20,000 to 30,000 clones, over 70% found once. The sequencing used CD4+ or CD8+ T cells sorted from blood, collected in a trial of the OX40 agonist ivuxolimab. The receptors were sampled from an adult with an advanced solid tumor such as melanoma, head and neck, liver or kidney cancer.

The J gene is TRBJ1-5, the V gene TRBV28; no definite D call. CDR1 and CDR2 from the germline V gene are MDHEN and SYDVKM. V shed 5 bases and J shed 4 bases, with 15 bases lying between them. The CDR3 has 15 amino acids. DNA of the CDR3: TGTGCCAGCAGTCCGGTCGGGTTAGGAAATCAGCCCCAGCATTTT. Translating it yields CASSPVGLGNQPQHF.

The chain couples TRBV11-2 to TRBJ1-1; the D gene is possibly TRBD1 (6 bases). Germline loops: CDR1 SGHAT, CDR2 FQNNGV. V lost 5 bases and J lost 0, with 16 bases in between. This CDR3 spans 16 amino acids. The CDR3 DNA is TGTGCCAGCAGCCAGGGGTTTGGGTTCATGAACACTGAAGCTTTCTTT. Translating it yields CASSQGFGFMNTEAFF.

By frequency in the sample, this clone is medium-sized (0.01 to 0.1%). The chain joins TRBV6-5 to TRBJ1-1; D perhaps matches TRBD1 (5 bases). Germline CDR1 is MNHEY and CDR2 is SVGAGI. This CDR3 contains 13 residues. V lost 10 bases and J 2 bases, leaving 14 bases between the germline ends. CDR3 loop: CAIQDSENTEAFF. CDR3 DNA: TGTGCCATACAAGACAGTGAAAACACTGAAGCTTTCTTT.

This clone has only a few counts. V usage is TRBV18 and J usage is TRBJ1-2; TRBD1 might be the D (6 bases). CDR1 and CDR2 (germline): KGHSH, LQKENI. CDR3 length: 14 residues. V was cut by 4 bases and J by 2 bases, with 11 bases left in between. In nucleotides, the CDR3 is TGTGCCAGCTCACGTTCAGGGGTAAACTATGGCTACACCTTC. Translation: CASSRSGVNYGYTF.

The chain joins TRBV18 to TRBJ2-2; D not resolved. This CDR3 has 15 residues. Germline-derived CDR1 and CDR2 are KGHSH and LQKENI. V shed 5 bases and J shed 4 bases, with 14 bases lying between them. This chain's CDR3 is CASSRAQLPTGELFF. CDR3 nucleotide sequence: TGTGCCAGCTCAAGGGCTCAGTTACCCACCGGGGAGCTGTTTTTT.

The chain couples TRBV18 to TRBJ1-2, with 9 bases lining up with TRBD1. V gave up 3 bases and J gave up 13 bases; unmatched junction bases: 9. This CDR3 spans 13 amino acids. The germline CDR1 and CDR2 sequences are KGHSH and LQKENI. In nucleotides, the CDR3 is TGTGCCAGCTCACCCCCGGACAGGGGACAAGGCACCTTC. Its translation is CASSPPDRGQGTF.

V and J are TRBV29-1 and TRBJ2-5; 8 positions match TRBD1. J was trimmed by 4 bases and V by 4 bases; bases with no gene match: 5. There are 13 residues in the CDR3. Germline V gene sequence: CDR1 SQVTM, CDR2 ANQGSEA. The CDR3 loop reads CSVGPGGSETQYF. CDR3 in DNA: TGCAGCGTTGGGCCAGGGGGCTCAGAGACCCAGTACTTC.

The V and J genes are TRBV5-1 and TRBJ1-1; 7 bases fit TRBD1. The CDR3 is 15 amino acids. Germline lookup yields CDR1 SGHRS and CDR2 YFSETQ. Trimming took 0 bases from V and 0 from J; bases not matched to a gene: 2. In DNA, the CDR3 is TGCGCCAGCAGCTTGGAACAGGGGTTGAACACTGAAGCTTTCTTT. It specifies CASSLEQGLNTEAFF.

This sequence joins TRBV5-1 and TRBJ2-2, with D maybe TRBD2 (5 bases). V lost 0 bases, J lost 4 bases, and 10 bases lay in between. The CDR3 totals 15 residues. Looked up from germline, CDR1 is SGHRS and CDR2 is YFSETQ. Here the CDR3 reads CASSLDHRGTGELFF. The CDR3 DNA reads TGCGCCAGCAGCTTGGACCATCGGGGCACCGGGGAGCTGTTTTTT.

The chain combines TRBV11-2 with TRBJ1-2; 7 bases align to TRBD1. Germline V lookup: CDR1 SGHAT, CDR2 FQNNGV. The CDR3 sequence is 15 residues long. Unmatched junction bases numbered 8, after V lost 0 bases and J lost 7 bases. CDR3 DNA sequence: TGTGCCAGCAGCTTAGAATCAGGGGGGACTGGTGGCTACACCTTC. Amino acids: CASSLESGGTGGYTF.

The rearrangement links TRBV30 to TRBJ1-5; D call uncertain. Deletions cut 2 bases from V and 4 bases from J, with 15 bases between. From germline, CDR1 is GTSNPN and CDR2 SVGIG (reference sequence). The CDR3 has 15 residues. As DNA, the CDR3 is TGTGCCTGGAGTTCGACCGGTACCCAAAATCAGCCCCAGCATTTT. The encoded protein is CAWSSTGTQNQPQHF.

This chain connects TRBV4-2 to TRBJ2-1, with D possibly TRBD2 on 5 matching bases. The germline gives CDR1 LGHNA, CDR2 YNFKEQ. This CDR3 spans 16 amino acids. V lost 7 bases, J lost 6 bases, and 22 bases lay in between. CDR3 sequence reads: CASTNNFMDGLNEQFF. The DNA of the CDR3 is TGTGCCAGCACCAACAACTTCATGGACGGACTCAATGAGCAGTTCTTC.

The V and J genes are TRBV6-5 and TRBJ1-2; 7 bases line up with TRBD1. Germline CDR1 is MNHEY and CDR2 is SVGAGI. V dropped 7 bases and J dropped 8; count of bases not matched to a gene: 10. This CDR3 has 13 amino acids. This CDR3 reads CASTPDRIVGYTF. The CDR3 DNA reads TGTGCCAGCACCCCGGACAGGATAGTAGGCTACACCTTC.

This clone was detected once. The genes are TRBV5-1 and TRBJ1-2, with D possibly TRBD1 on 6 matching bases. CDR1 and CDR2 (germline): SGHRS, YFSETQ. The CDR3 runs 15 residues. V lost 5 bases and J 0 bases, leaving 14 bases between the germline ends. CDR3 region: CASRGRGYANYGYTF. DNA for the CDR3: TGCGCCAGCAGGGGCAGGGGTTATGCTAACTATGGCTACACCTTC.

This clone has only one observation. The chain joins TRBV11-1 to TRBJ1-1; 9 bases match TRBD1. The germline V gene encodes CDR1 SGHAT and CDR2 FQDESV (reference sequence). The V segment lost 5 bases and the J segment 5 bases; nucleotides outside the gene matches: 6. CDR3 length: 14 residues. The CDR3 DNA follows: TGTGCCAGCAGCAGACCGACAGGGGGGACTGAAGCTTTCTTT. Its translation: CASSRPTGGTEAFF. The variable domain in full, completed from reference TRBV11-1 and TRBJ1-1, reads EAEVAQSPRYKITEKSQAVAFWCDPISGHATLYWYRQILGQGPELLVQFQDESVVDDSQLPKDRFSAERLKGVDSTLKIQPAELGDSAMYLCASSRPTGGTEAFFGQGTRLTVV.

DNA of the CDR3: TGCGCCAGCAGCCAGGATGAACGACAGCCTTCCTACGAGCAGTACTTC. Amino acids: CASSQDERQPSYEQYF. This rearrangement joins TRBV4-1 to TRBJ2-7, with a weak D call TRBD1 (5 bases). From germline, CDR1 is MGHRA and CDR2 YSYEKL. V lost 3 bases and J lost 1, with 16 bases in between. The CDR3 length is 16 residues.

The CDR3 coding sequence is TGCGCCAGCAGCCCTGATACCGGGGCCAACGTCCTGACTTTC. Amino acids: CASSPDTGANVLTF. The rearrangement joins TRBV5-1 to TRBJ2-6, with unresolved D. The germline V gene has CDR1 SGHRS and CDR2 YFSETQ. V was cut by 4 bases and J by 4 bases, with 9 bases left in between. The CDR3 is made up of 14 amino acids.